The 10 T cell receptor beta chains below come from one sample, sequenced in a study of T cells after yellow fever vaccination. Each CDR3 protein gets one entry after TCRdb re-called the 5' RACE reads with MiXCR. Found here are some 560,000 distinct CDR3 sequences, less than 20% of them singletons; the top ten hold approximately 15%. Material: PBMCs, obtained 15 days after the yellow fever booster vaccination. These receptor sequences come from a man aged 30 to 39 who received the YFV17D yellow fever vaccine.

This clonotype was recorded a few times. The V and J genes are TRBV5-1 and TRBJ2-2, with TRBD2 identical over 9 bases. The germline V gene has CDR1 SGHRS and CDR2 YFSETQ. V dropped 6 bases and J dropped 0; count of bases not matched to a gene: 3. CDR3 length equals 15 residues. Here the CDR3 DNA reads TGCGCCAGCACAACTAGCGGGTCGAACACCGGGGAGCTGTTTTTT. Translation: CASTTSGSNTGELFF.

The chain links TRBV30 to TRBJ2-4; a weak D match, TRBD2 (6 bases). The CDR3 has 12 amino acids. V was cut by 8 bases and J by 13 bases, with 21 bases left in between. Germline V gene lookup returns CDR1 GTSNPN and CDR2 SVGIG (reference sequence). The CDR3 loop reads CATETEGRPQYF. CDR3 in DNA: TGTGCCACCGAGACGGAGGGACGGCCCCAGTACTTC. The variable domain in full, completed from reference TRBV30 and TRBJ2-4, reads SQTIHQWPATLVQPVGSPLSLECTVEGTSNPNLYWYRQAAGRGLQLLFYSVGIGQISSEVPQNLSASRPQDRQFILSSKKLLLSDSGFYLCATETEGRPQYFGAGTRLSVL.

This clonotype was observed a few times. The rearrangement joins TRBV20-1 to TRBJ2-1, with TRBD2 identical over 10 bases. Germline V gives CDR1 DFQATT, CDR2 SNEGSKA (reference sequence). CDR3 size: 15 residues. V lost 0 bases and J lost 10; bases outside the gene matches: 9. The CDR3 nucleotides read TGCAGTGCTAGAGAGGGAAGCGGGAGGGAACCCGAGCAGTTCTTC. Amino acids: CSAREGSGREPEQFF.

The V and J genes are TRBV12-3 or TRBV12-4 and TRBJ2-2; possibly TRBD2 for D (7 bases). This CDR3 contains 15 residues. Trimming removed 7 bases at V and 5 bases at J, with 17 bases between. In nucleotides, the CDR3 is TGTGCCAGCACCCCTCGGGGGGCGCGGACCGGGGAGCTGTTTTTT. Protein product: CASTPRGARTGELFF.

The sample holds a few counts of this clonotype. This chain uses TRBV28 with TRBJ2-5; 7 nucleotides agree with TRBD1. V was clipped by 2 bases and J by 5 bases; unmatched bases: 8. This CDR3 is 15 amino acids long. Germline CDR1 MDHEN, CDR2 SYDVKM. CDR3 nucleotides: TGTGCCAGCAGTTTAGAGGGGGCGCCTGGGGAGACCCAGTACTTC. It codes for CASSLEGAPGETQYF.

The V call is TRBV5-1, the J call TRBJ2-7; the match to TRBD2 covers 14 bases. Germline values: CDR1 SGHRS, CDR2 YFSETQ. V lost 3 bases to trimming and J lost 1 base; unmatched junction nucleotides: 3. There are 16 residues in the CDR3. CDR3 DNA: TGCGCCAGCAGCTACGGGACTAGCGGGAGTTCCTACGAGCAGTACTTC. Translating it yields CASSYGTSGSSYEQYF.

The chain joins TRBV4-2 to TRBJ1-1; D is possibly TRBD1 (6 bases). Germline V CDR1 and CDR2: LGHNA, YNFKEQ. This CDR3 contains 14 residues. V gave up 0 bases and J gave up 9 bases, with 14 bases separating them. CDR3 DNA: TGTGCCAGCAGCCAAGAAGGAACAGGGTATCAAGCTTTCTTT. Protein product: CASSQEGTGYQAFF.

This clonotype has just a few counts. V and J are TRBV7-3 and TRBJ2-3; 9 bases align to TRBD2. The CDR3 has 16 residues. Germline V gives CDR1 SGHTA, CDR2 FQGTGA. Trimming took 2 bases from V and 4 from J; bases not matched to a gene: 7. The CDR3 loop is CASSLSAGGPPDTQYF. DNA for the CDR3: TGTGCCAGCAGCTTATCTGCGGGAGGGCCCCCAGATACGCAGTATTTT.

V gene TRBV5-1 combines with J gene TRBJ1-5; perhaps TRBD1 as D (6 bases). CDR1 is SGHRS, CDR2 YFSETQ, per germline. CDR3 length: 14 residues. Trimming shortened V by 0 bases and J by 6 bases, and 10 bases separated the two germline ends. CDR3 in DNA: TGCGCCAGCAGCTTGGGGGGGCCGAGTCAGCCCCAGCATTTT. This encodes CASSLGGPSQPQHF.

In its sample, this clonotype was seen a few times. The gene calls are TRBV5-1 and TRBJ2-7, with 10 bases matching TRBD2. V shed 4 bases and J 4 bases; nucleotides not matched to a gene: 8. In germline, CDR1 is SGHRS, CDR2 YFSETQ. The CDR3 is 15 amino acids. The CDR3 DNA reads TGCGCCAGCAGCCCCCCCGGGACTAGCGCATACGAGCAGTACTTC. It specifies CASSPPGTSAYEQYF.